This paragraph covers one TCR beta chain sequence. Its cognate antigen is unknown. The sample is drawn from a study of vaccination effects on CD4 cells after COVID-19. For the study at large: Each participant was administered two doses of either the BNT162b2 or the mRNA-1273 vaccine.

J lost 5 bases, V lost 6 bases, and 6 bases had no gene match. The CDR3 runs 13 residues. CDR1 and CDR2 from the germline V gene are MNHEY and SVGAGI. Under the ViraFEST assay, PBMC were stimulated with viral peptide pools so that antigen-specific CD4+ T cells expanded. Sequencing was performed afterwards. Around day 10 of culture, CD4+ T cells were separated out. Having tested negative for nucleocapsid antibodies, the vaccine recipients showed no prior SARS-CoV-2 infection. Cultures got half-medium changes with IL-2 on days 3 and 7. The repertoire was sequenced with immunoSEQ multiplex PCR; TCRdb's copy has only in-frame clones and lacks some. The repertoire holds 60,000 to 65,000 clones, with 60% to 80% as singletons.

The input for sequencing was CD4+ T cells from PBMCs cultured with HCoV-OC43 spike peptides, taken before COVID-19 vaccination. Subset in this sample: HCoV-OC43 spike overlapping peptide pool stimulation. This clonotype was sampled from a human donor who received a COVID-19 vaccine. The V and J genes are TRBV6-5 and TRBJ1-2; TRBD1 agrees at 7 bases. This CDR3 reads CASRVPGQYGYTF. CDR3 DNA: TGTGCCAGCAGGGTCCCGGGACAGTATGGCTACACCTTC.